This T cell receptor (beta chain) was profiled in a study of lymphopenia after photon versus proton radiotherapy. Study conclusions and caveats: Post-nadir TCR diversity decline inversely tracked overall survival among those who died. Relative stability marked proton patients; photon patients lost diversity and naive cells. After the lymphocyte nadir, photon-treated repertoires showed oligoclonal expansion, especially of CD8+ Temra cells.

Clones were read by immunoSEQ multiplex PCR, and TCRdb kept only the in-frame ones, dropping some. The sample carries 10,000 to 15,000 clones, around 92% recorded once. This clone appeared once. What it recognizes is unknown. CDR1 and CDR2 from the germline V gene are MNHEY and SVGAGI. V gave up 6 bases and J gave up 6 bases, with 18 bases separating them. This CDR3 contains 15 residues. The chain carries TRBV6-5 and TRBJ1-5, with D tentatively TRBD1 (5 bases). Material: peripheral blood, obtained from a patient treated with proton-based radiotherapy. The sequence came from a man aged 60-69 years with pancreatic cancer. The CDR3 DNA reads TGTGCCAGCAGAAAAGGGAGCCAGGGTGGTCAGCCCCAGCATTTT. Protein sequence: CASRKGSQGGQPQHF.